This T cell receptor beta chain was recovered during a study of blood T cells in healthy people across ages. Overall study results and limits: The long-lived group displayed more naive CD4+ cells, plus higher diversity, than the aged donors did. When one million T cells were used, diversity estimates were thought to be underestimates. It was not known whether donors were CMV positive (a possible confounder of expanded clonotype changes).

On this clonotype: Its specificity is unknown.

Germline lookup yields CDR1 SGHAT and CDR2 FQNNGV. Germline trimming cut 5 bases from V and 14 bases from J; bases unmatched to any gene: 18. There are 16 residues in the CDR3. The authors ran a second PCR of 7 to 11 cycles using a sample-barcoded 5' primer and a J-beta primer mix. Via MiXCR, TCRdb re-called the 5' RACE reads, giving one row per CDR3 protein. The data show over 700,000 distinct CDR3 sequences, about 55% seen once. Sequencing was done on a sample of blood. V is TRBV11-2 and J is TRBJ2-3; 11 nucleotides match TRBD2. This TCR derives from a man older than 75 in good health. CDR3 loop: CASSNRLAGTRRYAYF. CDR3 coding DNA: TGTGCCAGCAGCAATCGACTAGCGGGAACTAGGAGATACGCGTATTTT.